Presented here are 7 T cell receptor beta chains from one specimen sequenced in a study of T cell changes during pregnancy in multiple sclerosis. Only in-frame clones appear in the TCRdb table, and some are missing; sequencing was by immunoSEQ multiplex PCR. The profile shows roughly 44,000 clones, approximately 90% of them singletons. This material consisted of CD8+ T cells from peripheral blood mononuclear cells, taken after pregnancy. All receptors come from a female donor in good health, enrolled as a control in a pregnancy study.

This chain connects TRBV6-5 to TRBJ1-5; TRBD1 aligns across 7 bases. The CDR3 spans 13 residues. The ends lost 8 bases at V and 3 bases at J; junction bases unmatched: 4. CDR1 MNHEY and CDR2 SVGAGI come from the germline V gene. CDR3 protein: CASGDSYNQPQHF. The CDR3, as DNA: TGTGCCAGCGGGGACAGCTACAATCAGCCCCAGCATTTT.

The V gene is TRBV5-4, the J gene TRBJ2-1, with 7 bases that match TRBD1. V lost 0 bases to trimming and J lost 3 bases; unmatched junction nucleotides: 6. This CDR3 contains 16 residues. Germline V lookup: CDR1 SGHNT, CDR2 YYREEE (reference sequence). DNA for the CDR3: TGTGCCAGCAGCTTGGCGGGACAGACGATCTACAATGAGCAGTTCTTC. It yields the protein CASSLAGQTIYNEQFF.

The rearrangement joins TRBV27 to TRBJ2-7, with 11 bases that match TRBD1. Germline trimming cut 8 bases from V and 3 bases from J; bases unmatched to any gene: 12. The CDR3 covers 16 residues. Germline V lookup: CDR1 MNHEY, CDR2 SMNVEV (reference sequence). CDR3 sequence reads: CASGGTGGGTVYEQYF. The DNA for the CDR3 is TGTGCCAGCGGGGGGACAGGGGGTGGGACCGTCTACGAGCAGTACTTC.

The chain employs TRBV4-2 and TRBJ2-5; 11 nucleotides agree with TRBD2. Germline trimming cut 1 base from V and 5 bases from J; bases unmatched to any gene: 6. The CDR3 has 16 residues. The germline CDR1 and CDR2 sequences are LGHNA and YNFKEQ. CDR3 protein: CASSQVVSGGAETQYF. DNA of the CDR3: TGTGCCAGCAGCCAAGTAGTTAGCGGGGGGGCGGAGACCCAGTACTTC.

This clone was counted once. The chain employs TRBV18 and TRBJ2-3, with 12 nucleotides matching TRBD2. The J segment lost 3 bases and the V segment lost 0 bases, leaving 4 bases of the junction unmatched. The CDR3 sequence is 17 residues long. Germline lookup yields CDR1 KGHSH and CDR2 LQKENI. CDR3 bases: TGTGCCAGCTCACCACCGACTAGCGGGGGTCGGACAGATACGCAGTATTTT. It is translated as CASSPPTSGGRTDTQYF.

This clone was seen a handful of times. The rearrangement joins TRBV11-3 to TRBJ2-2; 7 bases agree with TRBD1. CDR3 size: 15 residues. Trimming cost V 5 bases and J 6 bases; bases outside gene matches: 9. The germline V gene has CDR1 SGHNT and CDR2 YENEEA. The CDR3, as DNA: TGTGCCAGCAGCCACATTAACGACAGGGCCGGGGAGCTGTTTTTT. Residues: CASSHINDRAGELFF.

The chain carries TRBV25-1 and TRBJ2-5, with 7 bases aligning to TRBD1. Trimming at V came to 4 bases and at J to 1 base, leaving 0 bases not matched to a gene. This CDR3 has 13 residues. Germline loops: CDR1 MGHDK, CDR2 SYGVNS. The CDR3 protein is CASSGDSQETQYF. CDR3 in DNA: TGTGCCAGCAGTGGGGACAGCCAAGAGACCCAGTACTTC.